This T cell receptor (beta chain) is drawn from a study of cytomegalovirus exposure and HLA in healthy donors (dated by TCRdb to the late 2010s). In terms of the full investigation: According to an earlier analysis of a few hundred of the donors, 200 million or so T cells yielded roughly 110 million unique TCR beta sequences and approximately 280 Gb of sequence data. The study aimed to test whether cataloging public T cell receptors could reveal signatures of past pathogen exposure. An early release covering approximately 600 HLA-typed donors comprised roughly 300 gigabases of sequencing data and 85 million to 100 million unique TCR sequences. The later analysis used no new phenotypic data to find candidate immune exposures, relying instead on TCR beta sequences and their occurrence across donors. Every discovery cohort repertoire had been produced on one sequencing platform. A later genetic analysis took genome-wide SNP genotypes for about 60% of the roughly 670 donors and used that subset as a discovery cohort. On average, over 200,000 unique TCR beta nucleotide sequences were sequenced per donor among a few hundred genotyped donors of the cohort, with roughly 18% of those sequences being non-productive. Donor age, sex, ethnicity and CMV serostatus were collected together with the repertoire data. The number of typed donors differed by locus: roughly 629-640 for A, B, C, DRB1 and DQB1; about 520 for DQA1; roughly 600 for DPA1; and about 450 for DPB1. A separate validation cohort of roughly 120 different subjects was used in addition to the approximately 700-subject first cohort. An earlier analysis of several hundred of the donors used high-throughput TCR beta sequencing to judge whether each TCR beta V gene segment behaved as functional or pseudogenic. A later analysis re-examined previously published TCR beta repertoires from several hundred donors and added high-resolution HLA genotyping to investigate patterns of TCR occurrence. Of the roughly 410 genotyped donors, 81% were placed in the genetic ancestry cluster associated with self-reported Caucasian donors. To predict cytomegalovirus infection status, the study brought together high-throughput TCR immunosequencing, statistical association of individual TCRs with disease status, and machine learning. Roughly five DR-DQ haplotypes were handled as single units for association and clustering because linkage in the cohort was strong. HLA typing covered class I and class II loci at four-digit resolution. The T cell repertoires of around 730 subjects were profiled by immunosequencing and related to cytomegalovirus serostatus. Study-wide findings and limitations: According to a later analysis, parvovirus B19, influenza, CMV and Epstein-Barr virus appeared linked to several top co-occurrence clusters. The presence/absence analyses assumed that sequencing depth was roughly uniform across donors, and that assumption may not be true. A later analysis found that most CMV-associated TCR beta chains appeared HLA-restricted, with HLA associations seemingly driven largely by CMV exposure. A cluster of highly shared sequence variants was judged likely to be a technical artifact of the sequencing pipeline. For the cohort, immune exposure information was limited to CMV serostatus. Because HLA typing was missing for some donors at each locus, association tests included only the typed subset. In vitro tests confirmed that three of the cytomegalovirus-associated TCR beta chains recognize cytomegalovirus antigens. The earlier analysis of almost 600 of the donors excluded around 17 rarely observed V segments, including chromosome 9 orphons, because counts were too low. According to a later analysis, TCR association rates differed among HLA loci, with DRB1 alleles showing the most associated TCRs and HLA-C alleles showing the fewest. Most TCR sequences were observed very rarely across donors, whereas some public TCRs were present in many individuals. Linkage disequilibrium might explain the correlated functional status among segregating V segments, but an unknown experimental factor could not be excluded. In a later genetic analysis, fewer N-insertions in productive TCRs were reported among donors in an Asian-associated ancestry cluster than the 666-donor mean. A later genetic analysis associated a missense DCLRE1C variant with V-gene and J-gene trimming of TCR beta chains, and an independent cohort replicated the association. Broadly in line with IMGT annotations, most TCR beta V segments showed up in productive rearrangements about 87% or about 30% of the time in an earlier analysis of roughly 590 of the donors. Some IMGT-functional V segments, including TRBV6-2 and TRBV6-3, could not be told apart with the 87-base-pair reads, so those segments were excluded. When HLA alleles, especially DR and DQ, strongly co-occurred, TCR associations were difficult to assign to individual alleles. The study listed 164 TCR beta chains as associated with cytomegalovirus. The classifier was reported to diagnose cytomegalovirus status with high specificity and sensitivity in both the original cohort and the validation cohort. The cohort was sequenced for TCR beta chains only, and without alpha or paired-chain data the features that could be detected were limited. At a false discovery rate of 0.05, a later analysis linked fewer than 20,000 TCR beta sequences to specific HLA alleles. A further reported finding was that TCR beta sequences accurately predicted the HLA-A and HLA-B alleles for most subjects in the first cohort. According to the authors, the approach could potentially be generalized to other disease states and immunological phenotypes. In a later analysis, HLA-associated TCR beta chains were found to be more clonally expanded and to have lower generation probabilities than equally common non-associated chains.

Worth noting for this clone: Its antigen has not been determined. No base-level quality is on record; no much larger clone is a single base apart.

Receptor amplification or capture employed the immunoSEQ multiplex PCR assay. For the multiplex PCR, a mixture combining 60 forward primers for TCR Vbeta segments and 13 reverse primers for TCR Jbeta segments was used. A multiplex PCR assay on genomic DNA amplified the CDR3 region of rearranged TCR beta genes. On the Illumina HiSeq System, the amplified TCR beta libraries were sequenced as 87-base-pair reads. As for the original processing: A later analysis tallied tens of millions of unique TCR beta chains across the 610 or so repertoires, and around 12 million of those chains were shared by two or more donors. Raw reads were error-corrected and collapsed into unique sequences with a nearest-neighbor algorithm that merged closely related sequences to remove PCR and sequencing errors. V, D and J gene segments were assigned by aligning CDR3 sequences to IMGT reference sequences. For a sequence to be retained, a match of at least six nucleotides was required to both a V gene segment and a J gene segment. Rearrangements were called productive when the CDR3 lacked stop codons and stayed in frame with V and J; all others were non-productive. Following IMGT convention, CDR3 was defined as the stretch from the second conserved V-encoded cysteine to the conserved J-encoded phenylalanine. Sequences without an unambiguous match to a single V gene segment were excluded from the earlier analysis of over 500 of the donors. In an earlier analysis of approximately 610 of the donors, V segments were called functional above 56.7% productive rearrangements and were called segregating when the between-donor standard deviation exceeded 5%. To diagnose cytomegalovirus status from the catalog of TCR beta chain sequences, a statistical classification framework was built. A later analysis assigned V and J genes by comparing TCR nucleotide sequences with IMGT/GENE-DB human TR gene sequences. The TCRdist pipeline was used in a later analysis to assign CDR3 sequences and most-parsimonious VDJ recombination scenarios. In a later analysis, every TCR beta chain was defined by the combination of its CDR3 amino acid sequence and its V-gene family, and reads without a unique V-gene family were dropped. A later analysis removed roughly 590 highly shared, low-generation-probability nucleotide sequences to deal with suspected cross-contamination and a sequencing artifact. In a later analysis, a clonal expansion index for each public chain was calculated from normalized within-repertoire ranks of inferred template counts. In a later analysis, generation probabilities were computed using a VDJ recombination model fitted to out-of-frame rearrangements, and the results were checked against IGoR. In a later analysis, TCR-TCR, TCR-HLA and TCR-CMV co-occurrence was scored with hypergeometric tests, and a repertoire-size bias correction was applied to TCR pairs. In a later analysis, false discovery rates were estimated by permuting HLA or CMV assignments 20 times. A later analysis grouped co-occurring TCRs with DBSCAN, adding TCRdist sequence similarity when clustering within HLA-allele-positive subsets. Repertoires with fewer than 30,000 or more than 120,000 public chains were left out of co-occurrence clustering, as were about five repertoires with anomalous nucleotide sharing. What TCRdb holds here is the immuneACCESS table cut down to in-frame rearrangements. Part of the clones is not present; checked against another copy, under half of the missing clones reflect an unresolved V gene, and the others are unexplained. D and trimming come from the DNA, and the V and J calls and clone size come from that table. The sample yields around 140,000 clones; more than 75% were counted once. Around 5.5% of the sample rests with the top ten.

The cohort consisted of 666 healthy bone marrow donors. All cohort members were sampled while nominally healthy, although unrecorded immune exposures were likely present. The donor tested CMV seronegative and was one of the 352 seronegative cohort members. A peripheral blood sample was provided by each donor, and peripheral blood mononuclear cells were used for TCR beta sequencing. Genomic DNA extraction from the blood cell samples was performed with the Qiagen DNeasy Blood Extraction Kit. Reading the germline V gene (reference sequence) gives CDR1 SEHNR and CDR2 FQNEAQ. V has 6 bases trimmed and J has 2 bases trimmed; junction bases matching no gene number 11. The CDR3, from cysteine to phenylalanine, totals 16 residues. Only the CDR3 part of the read is kept: 48 bases, read in frame from the first base.

This TCR came from a woman aged 25-40 years in good health and CMV-seronegative. This sequence uses TRBV7-9 and TRBJ2-7; 9 central bases correspond to TRBD2. Sequences were obtained from PBMCs. The CDR3 region reads CASSHARGGLPYEQYF. The DNA sequence is TGTGCCAGCAGTCACGCGCGGGGGGGCCTTCCCTACGAGCAGTACTTC.